This record covers a single TCR beta chain. Its cognate antigen is unknown. Unrecorded immune exposures were likely, despite nominal health at sampling. V lost 4 bases and J lost 3, with 14 bases in between. The germline V gene has CDR1 SGHRS and CDR2 YFSETQ. The CDR3 has 14 amino acids. This PCR relied on a set of 60 Vbeta primers and 13 Jbeta primers. Only in-frame clones appear in the TCRdb table, and some are missing; sequencing was by immunoSEQ multiplex PCR. The table records 100,000 to 120,000 clones, about 61% of them present only once. These data come from a study of cytomegalovirus exposure and HLA in healthy donors. Study information: Falling in the Caucasian-associated ancestry cluster were 81% of around 370 genotyped donors. Study-level results: After further analysis at a later stage, under 20,000 TCR beta sequences were associated with HLA alleles at 0.05 false discovery rate.

Material for sequencing was PBMCs. The TCR originated in a man between 18 and 35 years old in good health and CMV-seropositive. The chain carries TRBV5-1 and TRBJ2-7; the D gene is possibly TRBD1 (6 bases). The CDR3 bases are TGCGCCAGCAGCGCCCGGGACAAACTCTACGAGCAGTACTTC. Its translation: CASSARDKLYEQYF.